The TCR beta chain under discussion was sequenced for a study of cytomegalovirus exposure and HLA in healthy donors (dated by TCRdb to 2015 to 2018). Background for the entire study: The 650 to 800 repertoires of the first cohort and the roughly 120 validation repertoires were produced on the same platform, according to a later analysis. The aim of the study was to test whether cataloging public T cell receptors could identify signatures of past pathogen exposure. In addition to the first cohort of several hundred subjects, a separate validation cohort of about 120 different subjects was used. To predict cytomegalovirus infection status, the study brought together high-throughput TCR immunosequencing, statistical association of individual TCRs with disease status, and machine learning. The full study reports these points: While some public TCRs were present in many individuals, most TCR sequences turned up only very rarely across donors. Of the cluster scores, approximately 94% were above 0 in a later analysis, which found that TCRs clustered in the first cohort also tended to co-occur in the 95 to 150 validation repertoires. A few of the identified cytomegalovirus-associated TCR beta chains were confirmed in vitro to be specific for cytomegalovirus antigens. According to the authors, the approach could potentially be generalized to other disease states and immunological phenotypes. In the study, approximately 160 TCR beta chains were listed as associated with cytomegalovirus. The validation cohort had no HLA typing available for a later analysis, so co-occurrence within that cohort was assessed over all 120 or so repertoires. The classifier was reported to diagnose cytomegalovirus status with high specificity and sensitivity in both the original and validation cohorts.

Taken from the germline V gene, the CDR1 and CDR2 loops are KGHSH and LQKENI. At the junction V is shortened by 2 bases and J by 6 bases, with 7 bases in between. Measured from the cysteine to the phenylalanine, the CDR3 is 13 residues long. The only DNA kept is the CDR3, 39 bases in frame from the first base. This clone appeared a few times. What this receptor recognizes is not known. No much larger clone exists at a distance of one base, and base qualities are not known. Library method: the immunoSEQ multiplex PCR assay. Turning to the authors' computational methods: A statistical classification framework was built to diagnose cytomegalovirus status from the catalog of TCR beta chain sequences. TCRdb obtained this table from immuneACCESS and retained in-frame rearrangements with V and J assigned. These tables miss some clones; where compared with another copy, unresolved V genes account for less than half of the shortfall, and the remainder is unexplained. V and J calls and clone size are those listed in that table; D and trimming were worked out from the DNA. Within this sample are about 330,000 clones, with around 90% of them counted one time only. About 1.2% of the sample is taken by the ten largest.

Donors formed part of the validation cohort, which comprised over a hundred subjects and was distinct from the first cohort of fewer than 750 subjects. Specimen: PBMCs. This clonotype was sampled from a woman aged 30 to 39 in good health and CMV-seropositive. The sequence is built from TRBV18 and TRBJ1-4, with no reliable assignment of the D segment. The DNA sequence follows: TGTGCCAGCTCACCAAGATTAGATGAAAAACTGTTTTTT. It translates as CASSPRLDEKLFF. With the rest looked up from the reference TRBV18 and TRBJ1-4 genes rather than sequenced, the full variable domain is NAGVMQNPRHLVRRRGQEARLRCSPMKGHSHVYWYRQLPEEGLKFMVYLQKENIIDESGMPKERFSAEFPKEGPSILRIQQVVRGDSAAYFCASSPRLDEKLFFGSGTQLSVL.